Shown below are 24 T cell receptor beta chains from a single sample sequenced in a study of response to subunit inactivated influenza vaccine. Via MiXCR, TCRdb re-called the RT-PCR reads, giving one row per CDR3 protein. Of around 480,000 distinct CDR3 sequences detected, about a tenth appear once; the ten largest clones hold approximately 12%. Sequencing was performed on PBMCs from blood, taken 45 days after vaccination. The receptors stem from a man between 45 and 60 years old who received an inactivated influenza vaccine.

In this sample, this clonotype turned up many times. This chain connects TRBV5-1 to TRBJ2-3; D might be TRBD2 (5 bases). Trimming took 0 bases from V and 0 from J, leaving 11 bases between them. The CDR3 length is 16 residues. Germline-derived CDR1 and CDR2 are SGHRS and YFSETQ. The CDR3 reads CASSLDPRGSTDTQYF. CDR3 in DNA: TGCGCCAGCAGCTTGGATCCCCGGGGTAGCACAGATACGCAGTATTTT.

V and J are TRBV20-1 and TRBJ2-1; D is undetermined. Germline V CDR1 and CDR2: DFQATT, SNEGSKA (reference sequence). The V gene lost 5 bases and the J gene lost 0 bases, with 14 bases spanning the gap. This CDR3 has 15 amino acids. The CDR3 loop reads CSAAHGLSSYNEQFF. CDR3 DNA: TGCAGTGCTGCCCACGGCCTGAGCTCCTACAATGAGCAGTTCTTC.

The sample holds a few counts of this clonotype. The rearrangement uses TRBV27 and TRBJ2-1, with D tentatively TRBD1 (5 bases). V lost 5 bases and J 3 bases, leaving 23 bases between the germline ends. The CDR3 is 18 amino acids. CDR1 MNHEY and CDR2 SMNVEV come from the germline V gene (reference sequence). This CDR3 is CASSPKYWGRPDYNEQFF. In DNA form, the CDR3 reads TGTGCCAGCAGTCCAAAGTATTGGGGCAGACCGGACTACAATGAGCAGTTCTTC.

This clonotype was seen more than once but under ten times. The chain joins TRBV5-1 to TRBJ2-3, with D possibly matching TRBD1 (5 bases). V lost 3 bases and J 0 bases, leaving 8 bases between the germline ends. This CDR3 spans 14 amino acids. Germline values: CDR1 SGHRS, CDR2 YFSETQ. The CDR3 DNA sequence: TGCGCCAGCAGCTACAGGTCTAGCACAGATACGCAGTATTTT. This codes for CASSYRSSTDTQYF.

This clonotype was observed a handful of times. The chain combines TRBV18 with TRBJ2-2; D gene uncertain. There are 15 residues in the CDR3. Trimming cost V 5 bases and J 0 bases, with 10 bases left between them. Germline V gene sequence: CDR1 KGHSH, CDR2 LQKENI. CDR3 protein: CASSFADANTGELFF. The CDR3 DNA sequence: TGTGCCAGCTCATTCGCTGACGCGAACACCGGGGAGCTGTTTTTT.

This chain links TRBV15 with TRBJ1-4; D is uncertain. CDR1 and CDR2 (germline): LNHNV, YYDKDF (reference sequence). This CDR3 comprises 13 residues. Trimming took 0 bases from V and 10 from J, leaving 9 bases between them. This chain's CDR3 is CATSREEGSKLFF. DNA of the CDR3: TGTGCCACCAGCAGAGAAGAGGGTTCAAAACTGTTTTTT. Supplemented by reference TRBV15 and TRBJ1-4, the full variable domain reads DAMVIQNPRYQVTQFGKPVTLSCSQTLNHNVMYWYQQKSSQAPKLLFHYYDKDFNNEADTPDNFQSRRPNTSFCFLDIRSPGLGDTAMYLCATSREEGSKLFFGSGTQLSVL.

This clonotype turned up a few times. The chain is built from TRBV4-3 and TRBJ2-3; D is unresolved. V was trimmed by 1 base and J by 0 bases, leaving 11 bases between them. CDR3 length equals 16 residues. Germline-derived CDR1 and CDR2 are LGHNA and YSLEER. The CDR3 protein is CASSQGSGYSTDTQYF. The DNA for the CDR3 is TGCGCCAGCAGCCAAGGGAGTGGATACAGCACAGATACGCAGTATTTT.

This chain connects TRBV10-3 to TRBJ2-3; a possible D gene is TRBD1 (6 bases). The CDR3 runs 13 residues. Trimming left V 10 bases short and J 3 bases short, with 14 bases between. The germline V gene encodes CDR1 ENHRY and CDR2 SYGVKD. Written as DNA, the CDR3 is TGTGCCACTGAGGGGGTGATAACAGATACGCAGTATTTT. The encoded protein is CATEGVITDTQYF.

The V and J genes are TRBV4-2 and TRBJ2-7; D is unclear. Per germline, CDR1 LGHNA and CDR2 YNFKEQ. The CDR3 totals 16 residues. V was shortened by 3 bases and J by 0 bases, with 15 bases between the two germline ends. In nucleotides, the CDR3 is TGTGCCAGCAGCCAGAGACCGGAACTAAGCTCCTACGAGCAGTACTTC. Its protein product is CASSQRPELSSYEQYF.

The V call is TRBV12-3 or TRBV12-4, the J call TRBJ2-7; 8 bases align to TRBD1. After removal of 0 bases from V and 3 bases from J, the junction contained 4 bases not matched to a gene. The CDR3 sequence is 15 residues long. The DNA of the CDR3 is TGTGCCAGCAGTTTAGCCCAGGGGGCGATCTACGAGCAGTACTTC. Its translation is CASSLAQGAIYEQYF.

This sequence joins TRBV7-6 and TRBJ2-3, with 8 bases matching TRBD1. Unmatched junction bases numbered 6, after V lost 6 bases and J lost 1 base. Per the germline V gene, CDR1 is SGHVS and CDR2 is FNYEAQ. The CDR3 has 15 residues. The CDR3 coding sequence is TGTGCCAGCAGTCCAGCGACAGGGGGCACAGATACGCAGTATTTT. As protein: CASSPATGGTDTQYF.

This clonotype came up many times. The V call is TRBV20-1, the J call TRBJ2-7; D gene ambiguous. CDR3 size: 15 residues. Germline CDR1 reads DFQATT; CDR2 reads SNEGSKA (reference sequence). Trimming shortened V by 6 bases and J by 0 bases, and 18 bases separated the two germline ends. The CDR3 region has the DNA TGCAGTGCCCCGGAGATGACTTCCCTCTCCTACGAGCAGTACTTC. This translates into CSAPEMTSLSYEQYF.

This chain uses TRBV6-2 or TRBV6-3 with TRBJ2-1; TRBD2 agrees at 11 bases. The CDR3 has 14 residues. Germline V CDR1 and CDR2: MNHEY, SVGEGT. Trimming took 8 bases from V and 7 from J; bases not matched to a gene: 7. The CDR3 sequence is CASYTSGRWNEQFF. The CDR3 nucleotides are TGTGCCAGCTACACTAGCGGGAGATGGAATGAGCAGTTCTTC.

This clonotype has just a few counts. The chain recombines TRBV7-9 with TRBJ1-1; 8 bases align to TRBD1. This CDR3 has 15 amino acids. V lost 5 bases and J lost 3; bases outside the gene matches: 8. Looked up from germline, CDR1 is SEHNR and CDR2 is FQNEAQ (reference sequence). CDR3 bases: TGTGCCAGCAGCCTATATGGACAGGGAGACACTGAAGCTTTCTTT. Encoded protein: CASSLYGQGDTEAFF.

The table lists this clonotype with a few counts. The chain combines TRBV12-3 or TRBV12-4 with TRBJ2-1, with a possible D match to TRBD1 (6 bases). The CDR3 length is 15 residues. V was trimmed by 7 bases and J by 4 bases, leaving 17 bases between them. The CDR3, as DNA: TGTGCCAGCATCTCGGCAGGGGAACAATACAATGAGCAGTTCTTC. Amino acid sequence: CASISAGEQYNEQFF.

This clonotype was detected a few times. This chain connects TRBV4-1 to TRBJ1-5, with D hard to call. Germline assignment: CDR1 MGHRA and CDR2 YSYEKL. This CDR3 contains 19 residues. V shed 0 bases and J shed 0 bases, with 18 bases lying between them. CDR3 protein: CASSQDVHVLGYSNQPQHF. CDR3 DNA sequence: TGCGCCAGCAGCCAAGATGTCCACGTCCTGGGGTATAGCAATCAGCCCCAGCATTTT.

The genes are TRBV10-2 and TRBJ2-7; 7 bases match TRBD2. The CDR3 runs to 12 residues. CDR1 is WSHSY, CDR2 SAAADI, per germline. The V and J ends lost 2 bases and 7 bases, in that order; junction bases with no gene match: 2. As DNA, the CDR3 is TGCGCCAGCAGTGAGGGGCGGGGGGAGCAGTACTTC. This translates into CASSEGRGEQYF.

The chain joins TRBV15 to TRBJ2-3; no firm D call. V gave up 5 bases and J gave up 0 bases, with 6 bases separating them. This CDR3 spans 13 amino acids. Germline loops: CDR1 LNHNV, CDR2 YYDKDF (reference sequence). DNA for the CDR3: TGTGCCACCAGCGATACAAGCACAGATACGCAGTATTTT. This codes for CATSDTSTDTQYF.

The chain uses TRBV5-1 and TRBJ2-3, with D perhaps matching TRBD2 (6 bases). V was cut by 0 bases and J by 4 bases, with 12 bases left in between. Germline CDR1 and CDR2: SGHRS and YFSETQ. The CDR3 has 15 residues. The CDR3 DNA sequence: TGCGCCAGCAGCTTGGTCGGGGGTACCGCAGATACGCAGTATTTT. Translation: CASSLVGGTADTQYF.

This clonotype has only a few counts. The chain combines TRBV20-1 with TRBJ2-1; 8 bases match TRBD2. The CDR3 extends over 14 amino acids. V was clipped by 0 bases and J by 6 bases; unmatched bases: 4. In germline, CDR1 is DFQATT, CDR2 SNEGSKA (reference sequence). CDR3 sequence: CSARDNLAGNEQFF. CDR3 DNA: TGCAGTGCTAGAGATAACCTAGCGGGCAATGAGCAGTTCTTC.

This clonotype was found a few times. The J gene is TRBJ2-7, the V gene TRBV7-9; the D is unclear. Trimming left V 5 bases short and J 6 bases short, with 14 bases between. Germline-derived CDR1 and CDR2 are SEHNR and FQNEAQ (reference sequence). The CDR3 runs 13 residues. CDR3 sequence (DNA): TGTGCCAGCAGCCCGACGCCCGCCCCCGAGCAGTACTTC. It encodes CASSPTPAPEQYF.

The sample holds a few counts of this clonotype. The J gene is TRBJ2-2, the V gene TRBV9; D gene uncertain. Germline V gives CDR1 SGDLS, CDR2 YYNGEE. With 4 bases removed from V and 0 bases from J, the gap between germline ends came to 7 bases. The CDR3 sequence is 14 residues long. This CDR3 is CASSTASNTGELFF. CDR3 sequence (DNA): TGTGCCAGCAGCACTGCCTCGAACACCGGGGAGCTGTTTTTT.

At least ten counts were recorded for this clonotype. The chain carries TRBV12-3 or TRBV12-4 and TRBJ1-4; 7 bases are shared with TRBD1. Trimming cost V 5 bases and J 10 bases; bases outside gene matches: 7. The CDR3 runs to 13 residues. CDR3 nucleotide sequence: TGTGCCAGCAGTGTACGACAGGGCTCAAAACTGTTTTTT. This encodes CASSVRQGSKLFF.

The chain uses TRBV28 and TRBJ1-2; 7 nucleotides match TRBD1. This CDR3 region has 15 residues. Germline CDR1 reads MDHEN; CDR2 reads SYDVKM. Unmatched junction bases numbered 12, after V lost 7 bases and J lost 4 bases. CDR3 in DNA: TGTGCCAGCAACCAGGCTACCGGGACAGCCTATGGCTACACCTTC. This gives the protein CASNQATGTAYGYTF.